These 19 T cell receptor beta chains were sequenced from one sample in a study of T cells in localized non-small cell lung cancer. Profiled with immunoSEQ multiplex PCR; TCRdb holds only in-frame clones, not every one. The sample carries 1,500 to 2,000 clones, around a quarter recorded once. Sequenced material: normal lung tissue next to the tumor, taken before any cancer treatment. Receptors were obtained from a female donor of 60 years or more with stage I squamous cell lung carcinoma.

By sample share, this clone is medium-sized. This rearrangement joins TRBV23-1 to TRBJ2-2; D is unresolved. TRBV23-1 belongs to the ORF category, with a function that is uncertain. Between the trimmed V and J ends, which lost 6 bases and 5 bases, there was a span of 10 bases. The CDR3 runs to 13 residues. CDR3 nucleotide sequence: TGCGCCAGCAGACAGCCCAGTACCGGGGAGCTGTTTTTT. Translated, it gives CASRQPSTGELFF.

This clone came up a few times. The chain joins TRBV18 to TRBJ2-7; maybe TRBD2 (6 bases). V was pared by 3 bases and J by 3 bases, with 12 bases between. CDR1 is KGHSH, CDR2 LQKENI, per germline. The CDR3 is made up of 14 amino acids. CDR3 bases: TGTGCCAGCTCACCGCCCCGGGGAGGCTACGAGCAGTACTTC. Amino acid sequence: CASSPPRGGYEQYF.

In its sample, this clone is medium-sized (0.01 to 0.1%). This chain's CDR3 is CASSLESGGAYEQYF. CDR3 coding DNA: TGTGCCAGCAGCTTAGAGTCGGGAGGGGCCTACGAGCAGTACTTC. The chain uses TRBV11-3 and TRBJ2-7; the match to TRBD2 covers 8 bases. The CDR3 is 15 residues long. Germline lookup yields CDR1 SGHNT and CDR2 YENEEA. The trim removed 0 bases at V and 2 bases at J, leaving 3 bases unmatched.

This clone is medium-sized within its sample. Here the CDR3 reads CASSLMEGAEAFF. The CDR3 coding sequence is TGTGCCAGCAGCTTAATGGAGGGGGCCGAAGCTTTCTTT. This chain uses TRBV7-2 with TRBJ1-1, with 7 bases aligning to TRBD1. Germline CDR1 SGHTA, CDR2 FQGNSA. The CDR3 sequence is 13 residues long. Trimming cost V 2 bases and J 8 bases; bases outside gene matches: 5. Full variable domain (rest looked up from reference TRBV7-2 and TRBJ1-1): GAGVSQSPSNKVTEKGKDVELRCDPISGHTALYWYRQSLGQGLEFLIYFQGNSAPDKSGLPSDRFSAERTGGSVSTLTIQRTQQEDSAVYLCASSLMEGAEAFFGQGTRLTVV.

CDR3 in DNA: TGTGCCAGCAGCCAACCTAACACAGATACGCAGTATTTT. This sequence encodes CASSQPNTDTQYF. The chain is built from TRBV14 and TRBJ2-3; D gene ambiguous. Trimming removed 2 bases from V and 2 bases from J, with 5 bases in between. CDR3 size: 13 residues. The germline V gene encodes CDR1 SGHDN and CDR2 FVKESK.

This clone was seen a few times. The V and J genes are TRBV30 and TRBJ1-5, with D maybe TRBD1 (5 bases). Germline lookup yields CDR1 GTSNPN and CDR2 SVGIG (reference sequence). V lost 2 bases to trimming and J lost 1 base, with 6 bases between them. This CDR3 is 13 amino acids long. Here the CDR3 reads CAWSKGSNQPQHF. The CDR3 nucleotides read TGTGCCTGGAGTAAGGGGAGCAATCAGCCCCAGCATTTT. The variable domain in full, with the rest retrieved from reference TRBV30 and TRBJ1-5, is SQTIHQWPATLVQPVGSPLSLECTVEGTSNPNLYWYRQAAGRGLQLLFYSVGIGQISSEVPQNLSASRPQDRQFILSSKKLLLSDSGFYLCAWSKGSNQPQHFGDGTRLSIL.

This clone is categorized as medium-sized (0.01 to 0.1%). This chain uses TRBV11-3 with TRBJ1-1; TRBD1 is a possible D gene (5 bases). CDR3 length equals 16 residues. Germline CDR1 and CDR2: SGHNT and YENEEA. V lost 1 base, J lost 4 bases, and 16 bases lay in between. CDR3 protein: CASSLGGRTAGTEAFF. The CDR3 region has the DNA TGTGCCAGCAGCTTAGGGGGCAGGACGGCGGGCACTGAAGCTTTCTTT.

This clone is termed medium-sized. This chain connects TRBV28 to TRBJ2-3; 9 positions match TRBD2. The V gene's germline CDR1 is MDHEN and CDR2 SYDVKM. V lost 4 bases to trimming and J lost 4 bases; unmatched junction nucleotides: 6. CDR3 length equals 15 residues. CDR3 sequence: CASSSLAGGSDTQYF. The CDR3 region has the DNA TGTGCCAGCAGTTCCCTGGCGGGGGGGTCAGATACGCAGTATTTT.

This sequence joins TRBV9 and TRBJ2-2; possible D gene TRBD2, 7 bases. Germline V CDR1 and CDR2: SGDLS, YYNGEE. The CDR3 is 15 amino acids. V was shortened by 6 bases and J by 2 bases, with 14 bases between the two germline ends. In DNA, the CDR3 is TGTGCCAGCATTGCGGGGGCCGGCAACACCGGGGAGCTGTTTTTT. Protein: CASIAGAGNTGELFF. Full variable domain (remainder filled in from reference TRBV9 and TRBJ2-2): DSGVTQTPKHLITATGQRVTLRCSPRSGDLSVYWYQQSLDQGLQFLIQYYNGEERAKGNILERFSAQQFPDLHSELNLSSLELGDSALYFCASIAGAGNTGELFFGEGSRLTVL.

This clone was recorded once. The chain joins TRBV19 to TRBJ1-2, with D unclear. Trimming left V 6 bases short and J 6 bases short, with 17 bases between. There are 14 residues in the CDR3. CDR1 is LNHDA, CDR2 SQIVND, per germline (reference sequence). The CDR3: CASRKPDEQDGYTF. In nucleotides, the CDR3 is TGTGCCAGTAGAAAACCCGACGAGCAGGATGGCTACACCTTC.

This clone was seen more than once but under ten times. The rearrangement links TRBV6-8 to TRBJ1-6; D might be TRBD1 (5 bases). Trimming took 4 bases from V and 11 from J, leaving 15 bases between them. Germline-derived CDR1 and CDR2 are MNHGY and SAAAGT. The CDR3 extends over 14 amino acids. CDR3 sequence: CASSSGWGLPPLHF. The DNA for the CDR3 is TGTGCCAGCAGTTCGGGTTGGGGGTTGCCACCCCTCCACTTT.

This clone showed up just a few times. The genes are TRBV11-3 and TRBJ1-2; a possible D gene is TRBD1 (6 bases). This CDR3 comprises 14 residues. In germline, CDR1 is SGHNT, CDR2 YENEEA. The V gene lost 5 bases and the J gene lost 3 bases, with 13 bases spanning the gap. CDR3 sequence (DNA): TGTGCCAGCAGCCCCCGGGCAGGGGACTATGGCTACACCTTC. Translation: CASSPRAGDYGYTF.

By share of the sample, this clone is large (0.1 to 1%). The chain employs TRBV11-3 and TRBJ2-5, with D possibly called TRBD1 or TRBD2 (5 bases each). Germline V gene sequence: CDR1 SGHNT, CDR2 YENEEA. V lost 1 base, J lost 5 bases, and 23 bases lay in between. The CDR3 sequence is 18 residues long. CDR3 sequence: CASSLGGVRAYRTETQYF. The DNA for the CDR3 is TGTGCCAGCAGCTTAGGAGGGGTACGGGCCTATCGTACGGAGACCCAGTACTTC.

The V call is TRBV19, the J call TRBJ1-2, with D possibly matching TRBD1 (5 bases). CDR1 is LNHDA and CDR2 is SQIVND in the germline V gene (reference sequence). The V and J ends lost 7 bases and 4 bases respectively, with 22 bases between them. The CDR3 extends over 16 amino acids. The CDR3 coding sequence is TGTGCCAGTAAAACTAGCCATCAGGGTATTGGCTATGGCTACACCTTC. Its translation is CASKTSHQGIGYGYTF.

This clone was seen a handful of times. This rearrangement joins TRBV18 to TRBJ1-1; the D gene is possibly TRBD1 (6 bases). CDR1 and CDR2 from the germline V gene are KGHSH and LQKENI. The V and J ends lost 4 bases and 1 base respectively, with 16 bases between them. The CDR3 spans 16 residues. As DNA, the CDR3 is TGTGCCAGCTCACTCCGGCAGGGGCAGCCGAACACTGAAGCTTTCTTT. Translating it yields CASSLRQGQPNTEAFF.

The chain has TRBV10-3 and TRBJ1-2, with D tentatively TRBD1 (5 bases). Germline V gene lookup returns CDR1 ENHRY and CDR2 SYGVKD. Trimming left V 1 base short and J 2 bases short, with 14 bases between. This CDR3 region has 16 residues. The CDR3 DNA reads TGTGCCATCAGTGAGTGGGGGGGAGGGATCAACTATGGCTACACCTTC. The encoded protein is CAISEWGGGINYGYTF.

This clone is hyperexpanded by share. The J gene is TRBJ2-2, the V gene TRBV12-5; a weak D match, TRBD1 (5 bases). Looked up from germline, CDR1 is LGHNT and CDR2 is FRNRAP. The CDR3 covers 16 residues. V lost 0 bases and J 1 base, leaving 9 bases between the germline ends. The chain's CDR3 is CASGLVQTENTGELFF. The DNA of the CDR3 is TGTGCTAGTGGTTTGGTACAGACAGAGAACACCGGGGAGCTGTTTTTT.

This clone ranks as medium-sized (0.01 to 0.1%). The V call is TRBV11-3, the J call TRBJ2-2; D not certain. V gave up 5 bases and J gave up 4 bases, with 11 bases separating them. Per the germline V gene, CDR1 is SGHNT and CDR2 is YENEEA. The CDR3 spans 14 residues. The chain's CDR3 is CASSPPVATGELFF. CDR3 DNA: TGTGCCAGCAGCCCCCCCGTGGCCACCGGGGAGCTGTTTTTT.

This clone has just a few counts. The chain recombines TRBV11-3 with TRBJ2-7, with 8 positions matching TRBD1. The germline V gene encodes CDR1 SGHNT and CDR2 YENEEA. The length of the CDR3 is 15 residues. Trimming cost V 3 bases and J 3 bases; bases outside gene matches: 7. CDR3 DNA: TGTGCCAGCAGCTTTCCGGGACAGGCCTACTACGAGCAGTACTTC. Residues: CASSFPGQAYYEQYF. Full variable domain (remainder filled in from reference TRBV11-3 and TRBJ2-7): EAGVVQSPRYKIIEKKQPVAFWCNPISGHNTLYWYLQNLGQGPELLIRYENEEAVDDSQLPKDRFSAERLKGVDSTLKIQPAELGDSAVYLCASSFPGQAYYEQYFGPGTRLTVT.